A single sample gave rise to the 3 T cell receptor beta chains below, sequenced in a study of T cells in localized non-small cell lung cancer. Here immunoSEQ multiplex PCR was the method, and the copy in TCRdb shows in-frame clones only, minus some. The repertoire holds 45,000 to 70,000 clones, with around 86% as singletons. Source: peripheral blood, taken before any cancer treatment. The receptors stem from a woman aged 40-69 years with stage I lung adenocarcinoma.

This clone was seen a single time. The chain uses TRBV7-8 and TRBJ2-1; the D is unclear. The CDR3 spans 17 residues. The germline V and J ends were trimmed by 5 bases and 0 bases, with 17 bases remaining between them. Germline assignment: CDR1 SGHVS and CDR2 FQNEAQ. The CDR3 coding sequence is TGTGCCAGCAGCCCCTACCTCGCGAAGAGCTCCTACAATGAGCAGTTCTTC. This codes for CASSPYLAKSSYNEQFF.

V and J are TRBV7-3 and TRBJ2-3; no definite D call. V lost 5 bases, J lost 0 bases, and 6 bases lay in between. Per germline, CDR1 SGHTA and CDR2 FQGTGA. This CDR3 contains 13 residues. The CDR3 region has the DNA TGTGCCAGCAGCCGATCAAGCACAGATACGCAGTATTTT. This codes for CASSRSSTDTQYF.

This chain uses TRBV9 with TRBJ1-1; 7 bases line up with TRBD1. Germline lookup yields CDR1 SGDLS and CDR2 YYNGEE. The CDR3 extends over 16 amino acids. Trimming removed 4 bases from V and 4 bases from J; junction bases left unmatched: 13. The CDR3 bases are TGTGCCAGCAGCCCAATTCGGACAGGCCTGGGCACTGAAGCTTTCTTT. Protein: CASSPIRTGLGTEAFF. Full variable domain (missing parts from reference TRBV9 and TRBJ1-1): DSGVTQTPKHLITATGQRVTLRCSPRSGDLSVYWYQQSLDQGLQFLIQYYNGEERAKGNILERFSAQQFPDLHSELNLSSLELGDSALYFCASSPIRTGLGTEAFFGQGTRLTVV.